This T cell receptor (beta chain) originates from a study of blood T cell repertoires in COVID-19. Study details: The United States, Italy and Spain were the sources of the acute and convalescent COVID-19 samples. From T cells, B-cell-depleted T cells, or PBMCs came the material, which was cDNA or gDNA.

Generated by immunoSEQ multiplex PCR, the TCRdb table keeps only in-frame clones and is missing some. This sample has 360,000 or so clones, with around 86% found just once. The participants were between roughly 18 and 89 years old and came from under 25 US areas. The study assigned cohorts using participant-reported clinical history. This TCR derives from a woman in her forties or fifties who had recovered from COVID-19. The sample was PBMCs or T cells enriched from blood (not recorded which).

Here the CDR3 reads CASRSGLAGVRTDTQYF. CDR3 coding DNA: TGTGCCAGCAGATCAGGACTAGCGGGGGTCCGGACAGATACGCAGTATTTT. The J gene is TRBJ2-3, the V gene TRBV27; the match to TRBD2 covers 13 bases. CDR1 is MNHEY and CDR2 is SMNVEV in the germline V gene (reference sequence). Trimming at V came to 6 bases and at J to 3 bases, leaving 9 bases not matched to a gene. The CDR3 covers 17 residues.